These 23 T cell receptor beta chains originate from one sample sequenced in a study of blood T cell repertoires in COVID-19. Assay used: immunoSEQ multiplex PCR; TCRdb lists only in-frame clones, some missing. The table includes more than 75,000 clones, approximately 86% detected once. Sequencing was done on a sample of peripheral blood. Every receptor here comes from a woman aged 70-85 years with acute or convalescent COVID-19.

The genes are TRBV27 and TRBJ1-2, with D perhaps TRBD1 (6 bases). CDR1 and CDR2 (germline): MNHEY, SMNVEV (reference sequence). Trimming stripped 6 bases from V and 4 bases from J, with 15 bases between. CDR3 length equals 14 residues. In DNA, the CDR3 is TGTGCCAGCAGCCAACGGACAGACTCCTATGGCTACACCTTC. This codes for CASSQRTDSYGYTF.

This clone was counted a single time. This sequence joins TRBV27 and TRBJ2-2; 7 nucleotides match TRBD1. V was clipped by 7 bases and J by 4 bases; unmatched bases: 6. This CDR3 region has 14 residues. Germline V gene data show CDR1 as MNHEY and CDR2 as SMNVEV (reference sequence). CDR3 residues: CASTKTGPTGELFF. The CDR3 coding sequence is TGTGCCAGCACCAAGACAGGGCCCACCGGGGAGCTGTTTTTT.

The chain recombines TRBV2 with TRBJ1-6; the D is unclear. V lost 6 bases, J lost 0 bases, and 12 bases lay in between. Germline CDR1 reads SNHLY; CDR2 reads FYNNEI. There are 16 residues in the CDR3. The CDR3 sequence: CASSLIVSSYNSPLHF. The DNA for the CDR3 is TGTGCCAGCAGCCTAATAGTGAGCTCCTATAATTCACCCCTCCACTTT.

The chain links TRBV6-5 to TRBJ2-5; 10 nucleotides match TRBD1. Germline V CDR1 and CDR2: MNHEY, SVGAGI. The length of the CDR3 is 16 residues. Trimming cost V 2 bases and J 4 bases; bases outside gene matches: 7. The CDR3 protein is CASSYVRTGGGETQYF. The CDR3, as DNA: TGTGCCAGCAGTTACGTTAGGACAGGGGGTGGAGAGACCCAGTACTTC.

V usage is TRBV2 and J usage is TRBJ2-7; 11 bases align to TRBD2. V lost 6 bases, J lost 2 bases, and 6 bases stayed unmatched. The CDR3 has 15 amino acids. Germline CDR1 is SNHLY and CDR2 is FYNNEI. CDR3 nucleotide sequence: TGTGCCAGCAGGCCAACTAGCGGGAGTACCTACGAGCAGTACTTC. Its protein product is CASRPTSGSTYEQYF.

The chain joins TRBV5-1 to TRBJ1-3; D may be TRBD1 (5 bases). From germline, CDR1 is SGHRS and CDR2 YFSETQ. Deletions cut 0 bases from V and 0 bases from J, with 10 bases between. This CDR3 contains 16 residues. This CDR3 is CASSLAGGDSGNTIYF. The CDR3 bases are TGCGCCAGCAGCTTGGCCGGGGGGGACTCTGGAAACACCATATATTTT. Full variable domain (rest looked up from reference TRBV5-1 and TRBJ1-3): KAGVTQTPRYLIKTRGQQVTLSCSPISGHRSVSWYQQTPGQGLQFLFEYFSETQRNKGNFPGRFSGRQFSNSRSEMNVSTLELGDSALYLCASSLAGGDSGNTIYFGEGSWLTVV.

V usage is TRBV5-6 and J usage is TRBJ1-2; D gene unclear. The CDR3 spans 11 residues. The V and J ends lost 4 bases and 7 bases respectively, with 8 bases between them. The germline V gene encodes CDR1 SGHDT and CDR2 YYEEEE. The CDR3, as DNA: TGTGCCAGCAGCATAGCCGGTGGCTACACCTTC. This translates into CASSIAGGYTF.

The V and J genes are TRBV28 and TRBJ2-7, with TRBD2 identical over 11 bases. Trimming took 4 bases from V and 3 from J; bases not matched to a gene: 8. CDR1 and CDR2 from the germline V gene are MDHEN and SYDVKM. The CDR3 runs to 16 residues. CDR3 sequence (DNA): TGTGCCAGCAGTTCCCCGACTAGCGGGACCTTCTACGAGCAGTACTTC. Protein product: CASSSPTSGTFYEQYF.

The V call is TRBV28, the J call TRBJ1-6; no clear D gene. In germline, CDR1 is MDHEN, CDR2 SYDVKM. Between the trimmed V and J ends, which lost 5 bases and 4 bases, there was a span of 9 bases. CDR3 size: 14 residues. CDR3 region: CASSTRRYNSPLHF. Here the CDR3 DNA reads TGTGCCAGCAGTACAAGAAGATATAATTCACCCCTCCACTTT.

The chain links TRBV5-5 to TRBJ1-2, with D possibly TRBD1 on 6 matching bases. CDR1 and CDR2 from the germline V gene are SGHKS and YYEKEE (reference sequence). The CDR3 totals 14 residues. V was pared by 4 bases and J by 7 bases, with 17 bases between. The CDR3 coding sequence is TGTGCCAGCAGCGCGACGACAGGTCTGGCTGGCTACACCTTC. This translates into CASSATTGLAGYTF.

V usage is TRBV28 and J usage is TRBJ1-3; unclear D gene. The V end was cut by 4 bases, the J end by 0 bases, with 4 bases between. This CDR3 is 13 amino acids long. Germline V gives CDR1 MDHEN, CDR2 SYDVKM. CDR3 region: CASSSGSGNTIYF. CDR3 DNA sequence: TGTGCCAGCAGTTCGGGCTCTGGAAACACCATATATTTT.

V and J are TRBV7-3 and TRBJ2-1; 10 bases line up with TRBD2. The V segment lost 2 bases and the J segment 7 bases; nucleotides outside the gene matches: 5. The CDR3 length is 15 residues. Germline V CDR1 and CDR2: SGHTA, FQGTGA. CDR3 in amino acids: CASSLSSGSGNEQFF. The CDR3 bases are TGTGCCAGCAGCTTATCTAGCGGGAGTGGGAATGAGCAGTTCTTC. The full variable domain, in which reference TRBV7-3 and TRBJ2-1 provide the parts outside the CDR3, is GAGVSQTPSNKVTEKGKYVELRCDPISGHTALYWYRQSLGQGPEFLIYFQGTGAADDSGLPNDRFFAVRPEGSVSTLKIQRTERGDSAVYLCASSLSSGSGNEQFFGPGTRLTVL.

The chain joins TRBV11-1 to TRBJ2-7; unclear D gene. The CDR3 covers 13 residues. V lost 5 bases and J lost 7, with 15 bases in between. Germline CDR1 SGHAT, CDR2 FQDESV (reference sequence). The CDR3 sequence: CASSPYGSWEQYF. CDR3 in DNA: TGTGCCAGCAGCCCGTACGGGTCTTGGGAGCAGTACTTC.

The V call is TRBV20-1, the J call TRBJ1-1; D perhaps matches TRBD1 (5 bases). The CDR3 runs to 11 residues. CDR1 and CDR2 (germline): DFQATT, SNEGSKA (reference sequence). The CDR3 protein is CRTSGGLGAFF. CDR3 in DNA: TGCAGAACCAGCGGGGGGTTGGGGGCTTTCTTT.

The chain couples TRBV4-1 to TRBJ2-3; 9 nucleotides match TRBD1. Trimming removed 6 bases from V and 5 bases from J; junction bases left unmatched: 6. The CDR3 loop spans 14 amino acids. The germline V gene has CDR1 MGHRA and CDR2 YSYEKL. The DNA for the CDR3 is TGCGCCAGCAGACAGGGGGCTTCGGTAGATACGCAGTATTTT. Amino acids: CASRQGASVDTQYF.

V is TRBV9 and J is TRBJ1-2, with TRBD1 matching 9 bases. Germline V gene sequence: CDR1 SGDLS, CDR2 YYNGEE. Unmatched junction bases numbered 4, after V lost 3 bases and J lost 4 bases. This CDR3 is built from 14 residues. The CDR3 nucleotides read TGTGCCAGCAGCGGAGGACAGGGGAGCTATGGCTACACCTTC. It specifies CASSGGQGSYGYTF.

V gene TRBV7-9 combines with J gene TRBJ1-2, with D possibly being TRBD1 (6 bases). Trimming took off 1 base at V and 8 bases at J, with 17 bases between the two ends. CDR1 SEHNR and CDR2 FQNEAQ come from the germline V gene (reference sequence). The CDR3 has 15 residues. The CDR3 DNA is TGTGCCAGCAGCTTAGTCCAGGGGCCCCTTGACGGCTACACCTTC. Its translation: CASSLVQGPLDGYTF.

The chain recombines TRBV5-1 with TRBJ2-3, with 9 nucleotides matching TRBD1. J gave up 3 bases and V 4 bases, and 6 bases lay outside the gene matches. The germline CDR1 and CDR2 sequences are SGHRS and YFSETQ. The CDR3 loop spans 15 amino acids. CDR3 protein: CASSGGQGGTDTQYF. The CDR3 coding sequence is TGCGCCAGCAGCGGGGGACAGGGTGGGACAGATACGCAGTATTTT.

The chain couples TRBV7-2 to TRBJ2-5, with TRBD2 identical over 8 bases. This CDR3 region has 14 residues. The V gene's germline CDR1 is SGHTA and CDR2 FQGNSA. V trimming: 5 bases; J trimming: 6 bases; junction bases outside the gene matches: 8. The CDR3 DNA is TGTGCCAGCAGCCCTCAGACTAGCGCGAAGACCCAGTACTTC. Its protein is CASSPQTSAKTQYF.

V and J are TRBV5-1 and TRBJ1-3, with 7 bases identical to TRBD1. Per the germline V gene, CDR1 is SGHRS and CDR2 is YFSETQ. The CDR3 runs 15 residues. V lost 5 bases, J lost 3 bases, and 8 bases stayed unmatched. The CDR3 sequence is CASSRGQNLGNTIYF. In nucleotides, the CDR3 is TGCGCCAGCAGTCGGGGACAGAACCTTGGAAACACCATATATTTT.

The genes are TRBV27 and TRBJ2-5; TRBD2 is a possible D gene (6 bases). V shed 0 bases and J shed 4 bases, with 15 bases lying between them. This CDR3 has 16 amino acids. Germline loops: CDR1 MNHEY, CDR2 SMNVEV (reference sequence). The DNA of the CDR3 is TGTGCCAGCAGTTTATCGCTTGCGGGAAGGCGAGAGACCCAGTACTTC. It codes for CASSLSLAGRRETQYF.

The genes are TRBV6-5 and TRBJ2-1; 10 nucleotides align to TRBD1. The CDR3 has 15 residues. Germline V gene data show CDR1 as MNHEY and CDR2 as SVGAGI. The V and J ends lost 10 bases and 8 bases, in that order; junction bases with no gene match: 14. The DNA for the CDR3 is TGTGCCACGAATCGGCTGGGACAGGGGATGGATGAGCAGTTCTTC. Translated, it gives CATNRLGQGMDEQFF.

The genes are TRBV9 and TRBJ1-1, with TRBD1 identical over 8 bases. The CDR3 consists of 15 residues. Per germline, CDR1 SGDLS and CDR2 YYNGEE. With 4 bases clipped from V and 4 bases from J, the junction kept 9 bases outside the gene matches. Here the CDR3 DNA reads TGTGCCAGCAGCCCCCGGACAGGGTTGGGCACTGAAGCTTTCTTT. Its protein is CASSPRTGLGTEAFF.